A selection of T cell receptor beta chains follows, all from one sample in a study of blood T cell repertoires in COVID-19. Produced via immunoSEQ multiplex PCR; TCRdb's table is partial and in-frame only. This sample has roughly 150,000 clones, with 70% to 90% found just once. The specimen sequenced was peripheral blood. Receptors were obtained from a man aged 50-59 years with acute or convalescent COVID-19. The CDR3 runs from the conserved cysteine through the conserved F or W. A D gene is named only where the DNA matches it firmly. Only part of the rows carry a size: once, few, many, or a class if the clone is expanded.

j_call | v_call | d_call | clone_size | cdr3_nt | cdr3_aa
TRBJ1-1 | TRBV6-1 | NA | NA | TGTGCCAGCAGTGACCCCTTGCGTGAAGCTTTCTTT | CASSDPLREAFF
TRBJ2-7 | TRBV27 | NA | NA | TGTGCCAGCAGTACGAGGGGGTCCTACGAGCAGTACTTC | CASSTRGSYEQYF
TRBJ2-3 | TRBV6-2/TRBV6-3 | TRBD2 | many | TGTGCCAGCAGTTACCCGACTAGCGGGGGGGCGACAGATACGCAGTATTTT | CASSYPTSGGATDTQYF
TRBJ1-2 | TRBV4-2 | NA | NA | TGTGCCAGCAGCCAAGGTCAGGCTTTCGGCTACACCTTC | CASSQGQAFGYTF
TRBJ2-2 | TRBV2 | TRBD1 | NA | TGTGCCAGCAGAGGACAGGGGGCGCCCACCGGGGAGCTGTTTTTT | CASRGQGAPTGELFF
TRBJ2-3 | TRBV19 | TRBD2 | once | TGTGCCAGTAGTCCCAGACTAGCGGGAGGGTTTTTCGGCACAGATACGCAGTATTTT | CASSPRLAGGFFGTDTQYF
TRBJ1-2 | TRBV6-5 | TRBD1 | NA | TGTGCCAGCAGTTACTCGGGACAGGGGCGCTACACCTTC | CASSYSGQGRYTF
TRBJ1-2 | TRBV23-1 | TRBD1 | once | TGCGCCAGCGAAGATTCCGGGACAGGGTACCGGGTCTATGGCTACACCTTC | CASEDSGTGYRVYGYTF
TRBJ2-3 | TRBV2 | TRBD1 | NA | TGTGCCAGCAGTGCCTGGACAGGGGGTAAAACAGATACGCAGTATTTT | CASSAWTGGKTDTQYF
TRBJ2-7 | TRBV7-9 | TRBD2 | NA | TGTGCCAGCAGCTTGACTGCTAGCGGGGGGACCTCCTACGAGCAGTACTTC | CASSLTASGGTSYEQYF